The present TCR beta chain was sequenced within a study of vaccination and CD4 T cells after COVID-19. Of note for this clonotype: The antigen remains undetermined.

The germline CDR1 and CDR2 sequences are MNHEY and SVGAGI. This CDR3 spans 18 amino acids. The ends lost 0 bases at V and 2 bases at J; junction bases unmatched: 6. Treatment reported: roughly ten-day PBMC culture with coronavirus spike peptide pools or control peptides (ViraFEST assay). Researchers used the Oncomine TCR Beta short-read assay to sequence DNA from cultured CD4+ T cells. TCRdb analysed the PCR reads with MiXCR anew, one entry per CDR3 protein. Seen here are about 12,000 distinct CDR3 sequences, roughly three fifths observed once, and the top ten hold over 10%. The chain is built from TRBV6-5 and TRBJ2-7; 14 bases match TRBD2. Material: CD4+ T cells from blood, cultured in vitro. This TCR was recovered from a human donor who had recovered from COVID-19. The CDR3 loop is CASSYSTGLAGGAYEQYF. The CDR3, as DNA: TGTGCCAGCAGTTACTCCACCGGACTAGCGGGAGGCGCCTACGAGCAGTACTTC.